The source of this TCR beta chain is a study of blood T cell repertoires in COVID-19. The study drew participants aged about 18 to 89 years from under 30 US areas. Method: immunoSEQ multiplex PCR; TCRdb's copy keeps in-frame clones and lacks some. The sample yields around 270,000 clones, around nine tenths seen once. CDR1 and CDR2 from the germline V gene are SGHNT and YENEEA. V trimming: 10 bases; J trimming: 2 bases; junction bases outside the gene matches: 11. The CDR3 contains 14 residues. What was sequenced was PBMCs or T cells enriched from blood (not recorded which). This chain connects TRBV11-3 to TRBJ2-7; 7 bases align to TRBD1. The TCR was taken from a woman in her 40s who had been exposed to COVID-19. The CDR3 DNA reads as TGTGCCAACCCGGGCAGGGGGAGAGCCTACGAGCAGTACTTC. This sequence encodes CANPGRGRAYEQYF. Complete variable domain (other parts from reference TRBV11-3 and TRBJ2-7): EAGVVQSPRYKIIEKKQPVAFWCNPISGHNTLYWYLQNLGQGPELLIRYENEEAVDDSQLPKDRFSAERLKGVDSTLKIQPAELGDSAVYLCANPGRGRAYEQYFGPGTRLTVT.